The 24 T cell receptor beta chains presented below share a single source sample, sequenced in a study of siplizumab effects on memory and regulatory T cells. Generated by immunoSEQ multiplex PCR, the TCRdb table keeps only in-frame clones and is missing some. The table shows approximately 90,000 clones, with 94% occurring only once. Sequenced material: non-Treg CD4+ T cells sorted from blood. All receptors come from a human donor in good health.

This clone was counted once. V and J are TRBV9 and TRBJ1-2, with 10 nucleotides matching TRBD1. This CDR3 spans 14 amino acids. J lost 5 bases, V lost 6 bases, and 7 bases had no gene match. The germline CDR1 and CDR2 sequences are SGDLS and YYNGEE. CDR3: CASTQGQGEYGYTF. The CDR3 DNA follows: TGTGCCAGCACCCAAGGACAGGGGGAATATGGCTACACCTTC.

The rearrangement joins TRBV5-1 to TRBJ2-4, with D possibly being TRBD2 (5 bases). V gave up 3 bases and J gave up 0 bases, with 10 bases separating them. This CDR3 is built from 15 residues. Germline values: CDR1 SGHRS, CDR2 YFSETQ. DNA of the CDR3: TGCGCCAGCAGCTCCACGGGGATAGCCAAAAACATTCAGTACTTC. Protein product: CASSSTGIAKNIQYF.

This chain links TRBV5-4 with TRBJ2-7, with D perhaps matching TRBD1 (6 bases). V dropped 4 bases and J dropped 5 bases, with 22 bases sitting between them. The CDR3 contains 16 residues. Germline values: CDR1 SGHNT, CDR2 YYREEE (reference sequence). CDR3 DNA: TGTGCCAGCAGCCCGCTCTCTGGGGGCAGGGAAAACGAGCAGTACTTC. Translating it yields CASSPLSGGRENEQYF.

V usage is TRBV6-1 and J usage is TRBJ1-2; D unclear. The CDR3 is 13 amino acids. Germline V gene sequence: CDR1 MNHNS, CDR2 SASEGT. V lost 5 bases and J lost 2, with 9 bases in between. CDR3 nucleotide sequence: TGTGCCAGCAGTCTTCACGAAAACTATGGCTACACCTTC. Translated: CASSLHENYGYTF.

The CDR3 protein is CASSTTGQGLDEQYF. In DNA form, the CDR3 reads TGTGCCAGCAGCACTACGGGACAGGGGCTGGACGAGCAGTACTTC. J is TRBJ2-7 and V is TRBV9, with 10 bases lining up with TRBD1. The germline gives CDR1 SGDLS, CDR2 YYNGEE. V dropped 4 bases and J dropped 5; count of bases not matched to a gene: 9. The CDR3 totals 15 residues.

The rearrangement links TRBV7-9 to TRBJ1-2, with D perhaps TRBD1 (5 bases). The ends were cut back, 1 base at V and 4 bases at J, with 10 bases in the middle. Germline V lookup: CDR1 SEHNR, CDR2 FQNEAQ (reference sequence). The CDR3 has 14 amino acids. The CDR3 sequence: CASSLDGGGYGYTF. CDR3 in DNA: TGTGCCAGCAGCTTAGACGGGGGTGGCTATGGCTACACCTTC.

The chain recombines TRBV18 with TRBJ2-3, with D possibly TRBD2 on 6 matching bases. Trimming took 8 bases from V and 3 from J, leaving 15 bases between them. The CDR3 consists of 14 residues. Per germline, CDR1 KGHSH and CDR2 LQKENI. The CDR3 is CASTPQRVTDTQYF. The CDR3 region has the DNA TGTGCCAGCACTCCCCAGCGGGTGACAGATACGCAGTATTTT.

The table lists this clone with a count of one. The chain recombines TRBV29-1 with TRBJ1-2; D gene ambiguous. The ends were cut back, 4 bases at V and 4 bases at J, with 13 bases in the middle. The germline V gene has CDR1 SQVTM and CDR2 ANQGSEA. The CDR3 totals 13 residues. Here the CDR3 reads CSVGLGRSYGYTF. The CDR3 nucleotides are TGCAGCGTTGGATTAGGACGGAGCTATGGCTACACCTTC.

The rearrangement joins TRBV5-5 to TRBJ2-1; 9 bases are a match to TRBD2. Germline CDR1 and CDR2: SGHKS and YYEKEE (reference sequence). V lost 0 bases and J lost 3; bases outside the gene matches: 16. This CDR3 has 20 residues. The CDR3 reads CASSLAWLAGSLDNYNEQFF. The CDR3 DNA is TGTGCCAGCAGCTTGGCTTGGCTAGCGGGGTCACTGGACAACTACAATGAGCAGTTCTTC. The full variable domain, with the rest looked up from reference TRBV5-5 and TRBJ2-1, is DAGVTQSPTHLIKTRGQQVTLRCSPISGHKSVSWYQQVLGQGPQFIFQYYEKEERGRGNFPDRFSARQFPNYSSELNVNALLLGDSALYLCASSLAWLAGSLDNYNEQFFGPGTRLTVL.

V usage is TRBV6-1 and J usage is TRBJ2-3, with D hard to call. The ends were cut back, 8 bases at V and 1 base at J, with 10 bases in the middle. The V gene's germline CDR1 is MNHNS and CDR2 SASEGT. This CDR3 comprises 13 residues. This CDR3 reads CASRGPGTDTQYF. CDR3 coding DNA: TGTGCCAGCCGTGGCCCTGGCACAGATACGCAGTATTTT.

This chain uses TRBV29-1 with TRBJ2-7, with 9 bases that match TRBD1. Germline CDR1 and CDR2: SQVTM and ANQGSEA. V shed 7 bases and J 5 bases; nucleotides not matched to a gene: 6. CDR3 length equals 12 residues. The chain's CDR3 is CSGADRGHEQYF. CDR3 in DNA: TGCAGCGGGGCGGACAGGGGCCACGAGCAGTACTTC.

A single count supports this clone. The chain has TRBV2 and TRBJ1-5, with 8 positions matching TRBD1. Germline lookup yields CDR1 SNHLY and CDR2 FYNNEI. V lost 4 bases to trimming and J lost 5 bases; unmatched junction nucleotides: 1. The CDR3 covers 13 residues. The DNA for the CDR3 is TGTGCCAGCAGTGCGACAGGGGATCAGCCCCAGCATTTT. It specifies CASSATGDQPQHF.

This chain links TRBV28 with TRBJ1-2; tentative D call: TRBD1 (5 bases). CDR1 MDHEN and CDR2 SYDVKM come from the germline V gene. Between the trimmed V and J ends, which lost 4 bases and 4 bases, there was a span of 10 bases. The CDR3 extends over 13 amino acids. DNA of the CDR3: TGTGCCAGCAGTTACGGGGGGATCTATGGCTACACCTTC. Translated, it gives CASSYGGIYGYTF.

This sequence joins TRBV14 and TRBJ2-7; 8 bases fit TRBD2. The V gene end was trimmed by 4 bases and the J gene end by 3 bases; junction bases not matched to a gene: 11. CDR3 length: 16 amino acids. Germline V gene lookup returns CDR1 SGHDN and CDR2 FVKESK. DNA for the CDR3: TGTGCCAGCAGCCCGAGTTTCGGGCTAGCGGGCTACGAGCAGTACTTC. Translated, it gives CASSPSFGLAGYEQYF.

V usage is TRBV19 and J usage is TRBJ2-1, with TRBD2 identical over 7 bases. Germline V gene data show CDR1 as LNHDA and CDR2 as SQIVND (reference sequence). The length of the CDR3 is 17 residues. V was pared by 3 bases and J by 1 base, with 9 bases of the junction left unmatched. CDR3 bases: TGTGCCAGTAGTATGGGAAGCGCGGGAGTGTCCTACAATGAGCAGTTCTTC. Protein: CASSMGSAGVSYNEQFF.

The chain combines TRBV11-3 with TRBJ2-1, with D possibly TRBD2 on 6 matching bases. Germline CDR1 is SGHNT and CDR2 is YENEEA. Between the trimmed V and J ends, which lost 0 bases and 11 bases, there was a span of 14 bases. This CDR3 region has 14 residues. This chain's CDR3 is CASSLDAGRSKQFF. DNA for the CDR3: TGTGCCAGCAGCTTAGATGCGGGACGATCGAAGCAGTTCTTC.

The chain couples TRBV4-1 to TRBJ1-4; TRBD1 is a possible D gene (5 bases). CDR3 length: 15 residues. Germline V CDR1 and CDR2: MGHRA, YSYEKL. With 0 bases removed from V and 5 bases from J, the gap between germline ends came to 10 bases. As DNA, the CDR3 is TGCGCCAGCAGCCAAGATCTGGCAGGGAATGAAAAACTGTTTTTT. Its translation: CASSQDLAGNEKLFF.

This chain joins TRBV30 and TRBJ2-5, with 11 positions matching TRBD2. Germline lookup yields CDR1 GTSNPN and CDR2 SVGIG (reference sequence). The V segment lost 1 base and the J segment 11 bases; nucleotides outside the gene matches: 9. This CDR3 has 14 residues. In DNA form, the CDR3 reads TGTGCCTGGAGTGGAGGGACTAGCGGAGAACCACAGTACTTC. This sequence encodes CAWSGGTSGEPQYF.

The rearrangement links TRBV7-3 to TRBJ2-5, with a weak D call TRBD2 (7 bases). CDR1 and CDR2 from the germline V gene are SGHTA and FQGTGA. The CDR3 extends over 17 amino acids. Trimming took 1 base from V and 3 from J, leaving 18 bases between them. The CDR3 sequence: CASSLNGRGVSEETQYF. CDR3 nucleotide sequence: TGTGCCAGCAGCTTAAATGGGAGGGGGGTCTCCGAAGAGACCCAGTACTTC.

This chain uses TRBV11-2 with TRBJ2-4; the D call may be TRBD1 or TRBD2 (5 bases each). The V gene lost 3 bases and the J gene lost 8 bases, with 17 bases spanning the gap. The CDR3 totals 15 residues. Germline values: CDR1 SGHAT, CDR2 FQNNGV. This CDR3 is CASSLVRGSVDIQYF. In DNA, the CDR3 is TGTGCCAGCAGCTTGGTACGGGGCTCGGTAGACATTCAGTACTTC.

The genes are TRBV10-3 and TRBJ1-3; 7 nucleotides agree with TRBD1. V shed 5 bases, J shed 0 bases, and the junction held 13 bases outside the gene matches. Germline V gives CDR1 ENHRY, CDR2 SYGVKD. CDR3 length equals 18 residues. The CDR3 DNA sequence: TGTGCCATCAGTATGGGGTACCGACAGGGCCACTCTGGAAACACCATATATTTT. This gives the protein CAISMGYRQGHSGNTIYF.

This chain joins TRBV5-1 and TRBJ1-4, with D unclear. Germline V gene lookup returns CDR1 SGHRS and CDR2 YFSETQ. V dropped 6 bases and J dropped 0 bases, with 12 bases sitting between them. The CDR3 length is 15 residues. The CDR3 spells CASTMGHSTNEKLFF. The CDR3 DNA follows: TGCGCCAGCACAATGGGTCATTCAACTAATGAAAAACTGTTTTTT.

The chain combines TRBV4-1 with TRBJ1-2, with D possibly TRBD1 on 5 matching bases. The V end was cut by 1 base, the J end by 2 bases, with 11 bases between. From germline, CDR1 is MGHRA and CDR2 YSYEKL. The CDR3 consists of 15 residues. The CDR3 sequence: CASSQGRGGNYGYTF. The DNA for the CDR3 is TGCGCCAGCAGCCAAGGGAGGGGAGGAAACTATGGCTACACCTTC.

The chain has TRBV19 and TRBJ2-7, with D possibly TRBD2 on 6 matching bases. CDR1 and CDR2 (germline): LNHDA, SQIVND (reference sequence). The CDR3 covers 13 residues. The ends were cut back, 10 bases at V and 4 bases at J, with 17 bases in the middle. In nucleotides, the CDR3 is TGTGCCACCGCGACTAGTCAAGGTTACGAGCAGTACTTC. Translating it yields CATATSQGYEQYF.